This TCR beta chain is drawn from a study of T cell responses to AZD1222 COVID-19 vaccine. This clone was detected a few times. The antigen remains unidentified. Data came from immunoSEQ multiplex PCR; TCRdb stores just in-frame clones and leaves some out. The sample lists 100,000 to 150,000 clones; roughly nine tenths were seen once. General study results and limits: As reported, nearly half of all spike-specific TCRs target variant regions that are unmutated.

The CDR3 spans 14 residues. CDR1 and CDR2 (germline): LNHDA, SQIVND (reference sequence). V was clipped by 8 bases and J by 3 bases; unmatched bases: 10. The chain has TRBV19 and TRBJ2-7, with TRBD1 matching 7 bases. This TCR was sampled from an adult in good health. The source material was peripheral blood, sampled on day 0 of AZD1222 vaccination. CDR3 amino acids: CASHDRERVYEQYF. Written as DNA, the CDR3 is TGTGCCAGTCATGACAGGGAGAGGGTCTACGAGCAGTACTTC.